Reported below is one T cell receptor beta chain. The source of the sample is a study of T cells expressing NK-cell markers. One entry per CDR3 protein, without DNA, is what TCRdb gives after re-calling the 5' RACE reads. This repertoire comprises about 460,000 distinct CDR3 sequences; its ten largest clones make up roughly 1.4%. The CDR3 consists of 14 residues. Germline CDR1 LGHNA, CDR2 YNFKEQ. The sequenced material came from blood T cells: a sorted CD56 or NKG2C T cell subset, CD4+ or CD8+ T cells, or bulk PBMC T cells (not recorded which). The rearrangement joins TRBV4-2 to TRBJ2-1; there is no DNA to check the TCRdb D call of TRBD2. The TCR originated in a woman in her forties or fifties in good health. CDR3 loop: CASSHTSGYNEQFF.